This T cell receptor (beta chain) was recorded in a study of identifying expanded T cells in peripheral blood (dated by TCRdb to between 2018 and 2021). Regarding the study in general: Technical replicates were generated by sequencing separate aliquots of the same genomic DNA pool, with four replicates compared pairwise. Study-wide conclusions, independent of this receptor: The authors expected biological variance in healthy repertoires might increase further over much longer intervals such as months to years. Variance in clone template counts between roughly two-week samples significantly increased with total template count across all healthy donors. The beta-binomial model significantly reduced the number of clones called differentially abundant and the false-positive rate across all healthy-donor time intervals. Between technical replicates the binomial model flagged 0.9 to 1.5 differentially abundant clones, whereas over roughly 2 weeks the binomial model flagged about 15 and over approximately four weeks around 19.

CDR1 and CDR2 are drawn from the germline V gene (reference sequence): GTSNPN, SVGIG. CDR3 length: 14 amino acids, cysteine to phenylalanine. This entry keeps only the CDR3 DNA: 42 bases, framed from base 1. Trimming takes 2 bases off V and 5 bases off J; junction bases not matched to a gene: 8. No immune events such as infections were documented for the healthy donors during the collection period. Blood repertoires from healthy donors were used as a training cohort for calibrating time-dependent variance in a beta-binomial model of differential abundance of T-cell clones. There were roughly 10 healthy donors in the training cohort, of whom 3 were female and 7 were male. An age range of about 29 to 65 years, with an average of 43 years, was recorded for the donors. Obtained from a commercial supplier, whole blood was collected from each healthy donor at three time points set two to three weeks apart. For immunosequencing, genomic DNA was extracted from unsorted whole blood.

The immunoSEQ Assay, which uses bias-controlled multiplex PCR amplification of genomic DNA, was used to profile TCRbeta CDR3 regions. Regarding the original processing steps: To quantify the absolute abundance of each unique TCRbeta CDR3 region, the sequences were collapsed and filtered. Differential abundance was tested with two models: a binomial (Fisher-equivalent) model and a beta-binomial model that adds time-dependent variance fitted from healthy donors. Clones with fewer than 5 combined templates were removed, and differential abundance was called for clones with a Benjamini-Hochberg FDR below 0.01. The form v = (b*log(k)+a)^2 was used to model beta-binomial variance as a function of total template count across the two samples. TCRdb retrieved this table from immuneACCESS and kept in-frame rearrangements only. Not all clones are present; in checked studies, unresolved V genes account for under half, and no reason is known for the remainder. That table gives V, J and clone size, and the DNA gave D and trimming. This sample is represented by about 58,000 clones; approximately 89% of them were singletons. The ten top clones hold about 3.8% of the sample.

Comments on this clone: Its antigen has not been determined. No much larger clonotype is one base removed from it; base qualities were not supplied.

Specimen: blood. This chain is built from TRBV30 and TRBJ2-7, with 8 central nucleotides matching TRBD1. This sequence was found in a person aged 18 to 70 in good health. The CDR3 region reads CAWSPRTGIHEQYF. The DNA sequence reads TGTGCCTGGAGTCCCAGGACAGGGATCCACGAGCAGTACTTC.